This TCR beta chain was sequenced in a study of T-cell reconstitution after alpha-beta-depleted transplantation in children (dated by TCRdb to the mid-2010s). For context, the study as a whole: Using TCR repertoire profiling, the study followed T-cell immune reconstitution in a quantitative way in children after TCRalphabeta/CD19-depleted allogeneic hematopoietic cell transplantation. Study-wide conclusions, independent of this receptor: Over the following months the frequencies of hyperexpanded clones went down, and after one year T-cell counts and TCRbeta diversity were mostly credited to newly produced T cells. The high TCRbeta diversity at day 60 in some patients was ascribed to recipient T cells and intrathymic progenitors that had survived conditioning. The apparently early alphabetaT-cell count recovery about two months after transplant was reportedly dependent on only several hundred rapidly expanded clones derived from non-depleted graft cells.

The label giving this sample's treatment or condition can be read as: allogeneic hematopoietic cell transplantation with graft depleted of TCRalphabeta T cells and CD19 B cells. The children who served as transplant recipients had been given grafts of TCRalphabeta/CD19-depleted allogeneic hematopoietic cells. The receptor library was made with PCR. The sequencer listed for this sample is Illumina HiSeq 2500. Molecular barcoding was employed in the preparation of TCR libraries, with unique molecular identifiers being used to normalize TCRbeta repertoire quantification. In TCRdb, the public reads were trimmed at Q25 with fastp and aligned with MiXCR, with productive beta chains retained. When rows share a CDR3 protein, they turn into one entry using the most common DNA and genes. The sample includes 450,000 to 550,000 distinct CDR3 sequences, with about an eighth observed a single time. Of the sample, around 15% is held by the ten largest clones.

As regards this clonotype: The antigen it recognizes is unknown. Per-base quality was not reported, and no clone a single base away is much larger than it.

This sample comprised PBMCs, mostly from graft donor cells, obtained 180 days after TCRalphabeta/CD19-depleted stem cell transplant. This receptor was obtained from a female patient aged 2 to 10 who had a stem cell transplant for aplastic anemia, so the T cells may come from the graft donor.

CDR3 reads: CSVASPRNTEAFF. The DNA sequence is given as TGCAGCGTTGCCTCACCAAGGAACACTGAAGCTTTCTTT. The rearranged chain carries TRBV29-1 and TRBJ1-1; the D gene is unclear. From the germline V gene, CDR1 is SQVTM and CDR2 is ANQGSEA. The CDR3 measures 13 amino acids from cysteine to phenylalanine. Just the 39-base CDR3 DNA is kept, in frame starting at base 1. Trimming at the junction amounts to 4 bases on V and 1 base on J, and the germline ends lie 10 bases apart.